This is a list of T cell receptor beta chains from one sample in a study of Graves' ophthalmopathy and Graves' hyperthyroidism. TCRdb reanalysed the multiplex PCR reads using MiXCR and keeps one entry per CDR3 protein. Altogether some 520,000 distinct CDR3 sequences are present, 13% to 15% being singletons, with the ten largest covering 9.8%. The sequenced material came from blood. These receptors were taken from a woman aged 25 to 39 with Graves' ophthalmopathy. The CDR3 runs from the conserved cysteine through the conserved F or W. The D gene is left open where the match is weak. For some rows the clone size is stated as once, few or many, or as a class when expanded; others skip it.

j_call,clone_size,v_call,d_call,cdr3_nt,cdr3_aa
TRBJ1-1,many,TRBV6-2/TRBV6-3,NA,TGTGCCAGCATCCCCCAGAGAGGGAACACTGAAGCTTTCTTT,CASIPQRGNTEAFF
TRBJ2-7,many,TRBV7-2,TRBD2,TGTGCCAGCAGCTTAAGCGGGAAGGATTACGAGCAGTACTTC,CASSLSGKDYEQYF
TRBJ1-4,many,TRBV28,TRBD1,TGTGCCAGCAGTTTCAGACAGGGTAATGAAAAACTGTTTTTT,CASSFRQGNEKLFF
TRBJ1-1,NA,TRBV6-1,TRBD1,TGTGCCAGCAGTGAAGGGATAGGGGGCGCGGGAACTGAAGCTTTCTTT,CASSEGIGGAGTEAFF
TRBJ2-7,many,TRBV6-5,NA,TGTGCCAGCAGTTACTCGATTAGCGCCGGGGGCGAGCAGTACTTC,CASSYSISAGGEQYF
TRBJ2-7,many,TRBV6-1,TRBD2,TGTGCCAGCAGTCCCCCCGGGGGGGGCTCCTACGAGCAGTACTTC,CASSPPGGGSYEQYF
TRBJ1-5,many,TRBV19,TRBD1,TGTGCCAGTAGTCCCGGGACAGGGAGATATAGCAATCAGCCCCAGCATTTT,CASSPGTGRYSNQPQHF
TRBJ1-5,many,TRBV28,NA,TGTGCCAGCAGTGGGGAAAACGGCAATCAGCCCCAGCATTTT,CASSGENGNQPQHF
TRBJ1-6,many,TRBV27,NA,TGTGCCAGCAGTTTGGGGAGAGGTTCACCCCTCCACTTT,CASSLGRGSPLHF
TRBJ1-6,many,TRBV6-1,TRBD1,TGTGCCGGGATGACAGGGACTTCACCCCTCCACTTT,CAGMTGTSPLHF
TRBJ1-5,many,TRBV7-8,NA,TGTGCCAGCAGCCCTATGACCGGAGATAGCAATCAGCCCCAGCATTTT,CASSPMTGDSNQPQHF
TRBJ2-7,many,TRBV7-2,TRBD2,TGTGCCAGCAGCCTGAAGGGAGGGCCCATAAACGAGCAGTACTTC,CASSLKGGPINEQYF
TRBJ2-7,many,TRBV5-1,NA,TGCGCCAGCAGCTTTTACCCCCTCCGCGAGCAGTACTTC,CASSFYPLREQYF
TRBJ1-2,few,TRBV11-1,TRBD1,TGTGCCAGCAGCCCAGGGACAGTCCCTCGGGGCTACACCTTC,CASSPGTVPRGYTF
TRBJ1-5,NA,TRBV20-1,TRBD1,TGCAGTGCTAACCCCGGGACAGAGAATCAGCCCCAGCATTTT,CSANPGTENQPQHF
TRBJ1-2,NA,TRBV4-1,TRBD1,TGCGCCAGCAACCAACCAGGGACAGTCAGGCGGGATGGCTACACCTTC,CASNQPGTVRRDGYTF
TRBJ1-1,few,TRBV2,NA,TGTGCCAGCAGGAGGGCGGGGGCCGGGGGAACTGAAGCTTTCTTT,CASRRAGAGGTEAFF
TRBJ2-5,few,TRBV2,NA,TGTGCGACGGCCCTTCACCCAGAGACCCAGTACTTC,CATALHPETQYF
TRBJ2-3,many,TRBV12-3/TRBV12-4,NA,TGTGCCAGCAGTCCAGGTGGAGATACGCAGTATTTT,CASSPGGDTQYF
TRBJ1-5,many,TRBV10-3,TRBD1,TGTGCCATCAGTGATCACCGAAACCCTTTGGACAGGGGAGGCAATCAGCCCCAGCATTTT,CAISDHRNPLDRGGNQPQHF